This TCR beta chain came from a study of cytomegalovirus exposure and HLA in healthy donors. The study, taken as a whole, reports: Being productive about 90% or about 30% of the time was typical of most TCR beta V segments in an earlier analysis. One variant, a missense change in DCLRE1C, was linked in a later analysis to TCR beta V- and J-gene trimming.

The PCR ran on 60 Vbeta and 13 Jbeta primers. As processed by the authors: A later analysis tallied tens of millions of unique TCR beta chains, some 10 million of them shared. The table came from immunoSEQ multiplex PCR; TCRdb's copy has only in-frame clones and leaves some out. The V and J calls and clone size are taken from that table; D and trimming were inferred from the DNA. The profile covers 150,000 to 200,000 clones, with 80% to 90% appearing a single time and roughly 6.7% taken by the ten largest. In regard to this clone: Its target is not known.

There are 14 residues in the CDR3. Per germline, CDR1 SGHNT and CDR2 YYREEE (reference sequence). Trimming removed 1 base from V and 6 bases from J; junction bases left unmatched: 1. V gene TRBV5-4 combines with J gene TRBJ1-4; 9 nucleotides align to TRBD1. Sequencing was carried out using PBMCs. The TCR originated in a man in his fifties or sixties in good health and CMV-seropositive. CDR3 DNA: TGTGCCAGCAGCTTGAGGGACAGGGATGAAAAACTGTTTTTT. Translation gives CASSLRDRDEKLFF. The full variable domain, in which reference TRBV5-4 and TRBJ1-4 provide the parts outside the CDR3, is ETGVTQSPTHLIKTRGQQVTLRCSSQSGHNTVSWYQQALGQGPQFIFQYYREEENGRGNFPPRFSGLQFPNYSSELNVNALELDDSALYLCASSLRDRDEKLFFGSGTQLSVL.